Detailed here is one T cell receptor (beta chain). The antigen is unknown. Germline CDR1 reads LGHNA; CDR2 reads YSLEER. This CDR3 contains 15 residues. V trimming: 4 bases; J trimming: 4 bases; junction bases outside the gene matches: 5. The entry originates in a study of T cell responses to AZD1222 COVID-19 vaccine. Study-level results: There were vaccine-associated CD4 TCRs across spike, dominant at 160-218 and 743-854. Breadth and depth of Spike-specific TCRs rose after two AZD1222 doses.

Here immunoSEQ multiplex PCR was the method, and the copy in TCRdb shows in-frame clones only, minus some. The sample contains about 110,000 clones, over 75% of which appear only once. The origin of this receptor is an adult in good health. The source was peripheral blood, collected on day 0 of AZD1222 vaccination. The rearrangement links TRBV4-3 to TRBJ2-5; 11 nucleotides align to TRBD1. The CDR3 here is CASSRAGTGGETQYF. For the CDR3, the DNA is TGCGCCAGCAGCCGAGCCGGGACAGGGGGAGAGACCCAGTACTTC.